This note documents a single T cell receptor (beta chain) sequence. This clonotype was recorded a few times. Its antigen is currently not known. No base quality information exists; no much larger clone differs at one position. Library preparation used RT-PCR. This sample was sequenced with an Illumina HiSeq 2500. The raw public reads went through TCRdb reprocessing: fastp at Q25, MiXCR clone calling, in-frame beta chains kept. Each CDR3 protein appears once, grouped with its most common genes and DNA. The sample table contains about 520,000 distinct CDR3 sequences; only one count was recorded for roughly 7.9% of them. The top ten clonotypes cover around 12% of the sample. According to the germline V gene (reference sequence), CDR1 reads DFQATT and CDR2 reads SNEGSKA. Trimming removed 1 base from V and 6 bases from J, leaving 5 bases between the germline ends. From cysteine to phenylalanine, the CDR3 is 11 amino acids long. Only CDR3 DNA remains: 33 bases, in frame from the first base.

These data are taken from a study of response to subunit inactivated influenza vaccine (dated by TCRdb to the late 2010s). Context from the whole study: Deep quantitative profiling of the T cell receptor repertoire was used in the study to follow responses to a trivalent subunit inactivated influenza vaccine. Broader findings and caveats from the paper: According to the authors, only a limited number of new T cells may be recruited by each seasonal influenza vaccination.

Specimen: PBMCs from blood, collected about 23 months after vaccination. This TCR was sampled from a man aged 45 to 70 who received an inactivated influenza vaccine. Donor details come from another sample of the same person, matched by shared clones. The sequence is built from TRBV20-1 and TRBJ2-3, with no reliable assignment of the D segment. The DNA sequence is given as TGCAGTGCTAGAGCACCGGATACGCAGTATTTT. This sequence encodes CSARAPDTQYF.